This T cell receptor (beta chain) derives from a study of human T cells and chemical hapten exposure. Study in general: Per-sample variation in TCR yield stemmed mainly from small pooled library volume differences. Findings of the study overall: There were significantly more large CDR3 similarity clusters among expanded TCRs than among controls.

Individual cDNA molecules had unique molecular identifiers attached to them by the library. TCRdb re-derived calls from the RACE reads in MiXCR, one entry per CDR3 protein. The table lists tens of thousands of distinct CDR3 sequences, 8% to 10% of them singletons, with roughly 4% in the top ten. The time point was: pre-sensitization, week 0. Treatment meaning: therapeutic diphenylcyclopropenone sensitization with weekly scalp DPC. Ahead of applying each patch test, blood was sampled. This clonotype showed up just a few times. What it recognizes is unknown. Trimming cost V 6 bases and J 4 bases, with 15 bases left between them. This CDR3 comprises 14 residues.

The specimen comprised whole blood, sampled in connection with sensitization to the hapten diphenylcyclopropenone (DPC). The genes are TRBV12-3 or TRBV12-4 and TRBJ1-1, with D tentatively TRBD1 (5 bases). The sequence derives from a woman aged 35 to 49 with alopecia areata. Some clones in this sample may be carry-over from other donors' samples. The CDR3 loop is CASSRQSRGTEAFF. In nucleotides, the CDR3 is TGTGCCAGCAGCCGACAGTCAAGGGGCACTGAAGCTTTCTTT.